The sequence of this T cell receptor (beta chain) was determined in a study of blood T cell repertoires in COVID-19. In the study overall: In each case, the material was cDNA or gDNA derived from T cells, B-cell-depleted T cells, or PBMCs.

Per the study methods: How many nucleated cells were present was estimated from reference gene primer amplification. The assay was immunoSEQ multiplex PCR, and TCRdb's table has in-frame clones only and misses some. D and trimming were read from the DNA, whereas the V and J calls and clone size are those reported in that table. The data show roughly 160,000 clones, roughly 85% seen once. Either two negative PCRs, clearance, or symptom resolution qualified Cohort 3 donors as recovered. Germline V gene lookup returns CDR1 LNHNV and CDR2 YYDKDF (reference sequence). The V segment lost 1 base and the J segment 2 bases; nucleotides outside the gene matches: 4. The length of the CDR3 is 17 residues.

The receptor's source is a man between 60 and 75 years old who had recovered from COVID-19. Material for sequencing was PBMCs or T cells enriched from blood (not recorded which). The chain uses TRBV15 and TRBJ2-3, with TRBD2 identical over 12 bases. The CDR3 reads CATSRVRLAGVTDTQYF. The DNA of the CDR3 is TGTGCCACCAGCAGAGTTCGACTAGCGGGAGTCACAGATACGCAGTATTTT.